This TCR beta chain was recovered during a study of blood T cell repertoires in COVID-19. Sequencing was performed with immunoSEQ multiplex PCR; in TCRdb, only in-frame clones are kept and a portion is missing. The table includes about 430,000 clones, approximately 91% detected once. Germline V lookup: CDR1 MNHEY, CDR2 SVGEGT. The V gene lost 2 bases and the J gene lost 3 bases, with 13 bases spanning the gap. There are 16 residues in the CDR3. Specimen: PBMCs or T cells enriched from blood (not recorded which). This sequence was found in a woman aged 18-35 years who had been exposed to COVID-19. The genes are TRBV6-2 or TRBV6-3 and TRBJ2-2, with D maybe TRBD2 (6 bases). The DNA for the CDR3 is TGTGCCAGCAGTTACGGTCGGGAGAAGCACACCGGGGAGCTGTTTTTT. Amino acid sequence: CASSYGREKHTGELFF.